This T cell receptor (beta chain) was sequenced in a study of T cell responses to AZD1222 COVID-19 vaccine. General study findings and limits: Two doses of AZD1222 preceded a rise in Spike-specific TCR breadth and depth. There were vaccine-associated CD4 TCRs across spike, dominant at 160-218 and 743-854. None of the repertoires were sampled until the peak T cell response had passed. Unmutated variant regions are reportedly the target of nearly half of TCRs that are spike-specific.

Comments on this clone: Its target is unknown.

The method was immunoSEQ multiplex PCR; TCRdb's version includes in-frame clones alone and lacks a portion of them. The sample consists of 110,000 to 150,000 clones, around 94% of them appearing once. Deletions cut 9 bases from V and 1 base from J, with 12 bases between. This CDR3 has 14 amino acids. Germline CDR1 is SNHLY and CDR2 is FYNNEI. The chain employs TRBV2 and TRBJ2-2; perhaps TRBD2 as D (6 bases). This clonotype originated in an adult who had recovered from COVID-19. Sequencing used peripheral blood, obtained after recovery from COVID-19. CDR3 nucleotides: TGTGCCAGGTCCTCGGGGGTGAACACCGGGGAGCTGTTTTTT. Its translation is CARSSGVNTGELFF.